This T cell receptor beta chain was sequenced during a study of CD8+ T cells in alopecia areata. In the study overall: The study gave treated patients oral tofacitinib at 5 to 10 mg twice daily.

Punch biopsies of lesional scalp, plus peripheral blood, were taken from alopecia areata patients. RNA extraction and reverse transcription yielded cDNA as sequencing template. Here immunoSEQ multiplex PCR was the method, and the copy in TCRdb shows in-frame clones only, minus some. The profile shows about 160,000 clones, more than 40% of them singletons. V was pared by 6 bases and J by 4 bases, with 6 bases of the junction left unmatched. Germline lookup yields CDR1 MNHEY and CDR2 SMNVEV (reference sequence). The CDR3 has 13 residues. Study-level points and caveats: Higher clonality was seen in lesional scalp than in normal scalp, especially in alopecia totalis/universalis.

Note on this clone: Its target is not known.

This receptor was obtained from a human donor with alopecia areata. The sequencing input was CD4+ T cells sorted from blood. The rearrangement joins TRBV27 to TRBJ2-7, with TRBD2 identical over 7 bases. The CDR3 coding sequence is TGTGCCAGCAGGGGCGGGAGAGCATACGAGCAGTACTTC. This encodes CASRGGRAYEQYF.